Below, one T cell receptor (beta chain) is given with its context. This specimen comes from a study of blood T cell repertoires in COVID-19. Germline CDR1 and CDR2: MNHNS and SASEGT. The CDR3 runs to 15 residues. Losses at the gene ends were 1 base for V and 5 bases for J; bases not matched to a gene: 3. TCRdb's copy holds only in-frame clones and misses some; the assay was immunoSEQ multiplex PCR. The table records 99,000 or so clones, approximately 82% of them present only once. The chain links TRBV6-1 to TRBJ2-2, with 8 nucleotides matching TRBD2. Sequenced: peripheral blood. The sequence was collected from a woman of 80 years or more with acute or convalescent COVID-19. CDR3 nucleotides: TGTGCCAGCAGTGAAGGGGGACTAGTGACCGGGGAGCTGTTTTTT. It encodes CASSEGGLVTGELFF.